These 18 T cell receptor beta chains came from one sample sequenced in a study of a mutant IDH1 vaccine in newly diagnosed glioma. No cognate antigen is known for these TCRs. The time point denotes: week 23, last vaccination. Alongside topical imiquimod, each dose of vaccine comprised 300 ug of mutant IDH1 20-mer peptide. Using immunoSEQ multiplex PCR, the repertoire was profiled, and TCRdb retains in-frame clones only, with some absent. The sample comprises about 55,000 clones, about four fifths of which are singletons, and 6.2% rests with the top ten. Source: PBMCs, taken from a glioma patient whose treatment included an IDH1 peptide vaccine. The receptor set was obtained from a man aged 35-49 years with glioma.

The V and J genes are TRBV11-2 and TRBJ2-5; D could derive from TRBD1 or TRBD2 (6 bases each). Germline assignment: CDR1 SGHAT and CDR2 FQNNGV. CDR3 length equals 13 residues. Trimming removed 3 bases from V and 5 bases from J, with 10 bases in between. The CDR3 DNA follows: TGTGCCAGCAGCTTGGGGGGCCGGGAGACCCAGTACTTC. Translating gives CASSLGGRETQYF.

This CDR3 is CARGNVQGAIPDTQYF. The CDR3 DNA is TGTGCCAGAGGAAACGTACAGGGGGCAATTCCAGATACGCAGTATTTT. The chain has TRBV2 and TRBJ2-3; 9 bases map to TRBD1. CDR1 is SNHLY and CDR2 is FYNNEI in the germline V gene. This CDR3 is 16 amino acids long. With 9 bases clipped from V and 4 bases from J, the junction kept 14 bases outside the gene matches.

The chain links TRBV2 to TRBJ1-2; TRBD1 might be the D (5 bases). CDR1 SNHLY and CDR2 FYNNEI come from the germline V gene. The CDR3 consists of 13 residues. V shed 5 bases and J shed 6 bases, with 13 bases lying between them. CDR3 loop: CASSKTVSDGYTF. The CDR3 nucleotides are TGTGCCAGCAGTAAGACAGTTTCCGATGGCTACACCTTC.

The chain joins TRBV19 to TRBJ2-3; D remains ambiguous. V lost 6 bases and J 2 bases, leaving 21 bases between the germline ends. In germline, CDR1 is LNHDA, CDR2 SQIVND (reference sequence). The CDR3 contains 17 residues. CDR3 in DNA: TGTGCCAGTAGCCTCGGTAAATTCTCGGCGCTCACAGATACGCAGTATTTT. This encodes CASSLGKFSALTDTQYF. Combining the CDR3 with reference TRBV19 and TRBJ2-3 gives the whole variable domain DGGITQSPKYLFRKEGQNVTLSCEQNLNHDAMYWYRQDPGQGLRLIYYSQIVNDFQKGDIAEGYSVSREKKESFPLTVTSAQKNPTAFYLCASSLGKFSALTDTQYFGPGTRLTVL.

The rearrangement joins TRBV30 to TRBJ1-1; 9 nucleotides align to TRBD1. The CDR3 consists of 19 residues. CDR1 GTSNPN and CDR2 SVGIG come from the germline V gene (reference sequence). V gave up 1 base and J gave up 5 bases; unmatched junction bases: 20. DNA for the CDR3: TGTGCCTGGAGTGCCTTAACTTCTTACGACGGACAGGGGAGAACTGAAGCTTTCTTT. It translates to CAWSALTSYDGQGRTEAFF.

The rearrangement joins TRBV6-5 to TRBJ2-1; a possible D gene is TRBD2 (5 bases). The CDR3 has 13 amino acids. Trimming pared 7 bases from V and 6 bases from J, leaving 13 bases between. Germline CDR1 is MNHEY and CDR2 is SVGAGI. The CDR3 coding sequence is TGTGCCAGCAAACGGGGTGGAGGCAATGAGCAGTTCTTC. It encodes CASKRGGGNEQFF.

V usage is TRBV5-6 and J usage is TRBJ2-7; possible D gene TRBD2, 7 bases. Per germline, CDR1 SGHDT and CDR2 YYEEEE. The CDR3 runs 14 residues. V was shortened by 1 base and J by 12 bases, with 20 bases between the two germline ends. The CDR3 is CASSLLGGGGERYF. The CDR3 DNA is TGTGCCAGCAGCTTGTTAGGCGGGGGCGGAGAACGGTACTTC. Together with reference TRBV5-6 and TRBJ2-7, the CDR3 gives the full variable domain: DAGVTQSPTHLIKTRGQQVTLRCSPKSGHDTVSWYQQALGQGPQFIFQYYEEEERQRGNFPDRFSGHQFPNYSSELNVNALLLGDSALYLCASSLLGGGGERYFGPGTRLTVT.

This chain links TRBV11-2 with TRBJ2-5; perhaps TRBD2 as D (6 bases). V was shortened by 0 bases and J by 5 bases, with 13 bases between the two germline ends. The CDR3 loop spans 15 amino acids. Germline CDR1 and CDR2: SGHAT and FQNNGV. CDR3 sequence: CASSLDEAGRETQYF. The DNA for the CDR3 is TGTGCCAGCAGCTTAGATGAGGCAGGGAGGGAGACCCAGTACTTC. Full variable domain (rest looked up from reference TRBV11-2 and TRBJ2-5): EAGVAQSPRYKIIEKRQSVAFWCNPISGHATLYWYQQILGQGPKLLIQFQNNGVVDDSQLPKDRFSAERLKGVDSTLKIQPAKLEDSAVYLCASSLDEAGRETQYFGPGTRLLVL.

This chain joins TRBV2 and TRBJ1-4, with D perhaps TRBD1 (5 bases). Germline CDR1 is SNHLY and CDR2 is FYNNEI. The CDR3 totals 11 residues. V was trimmed by 6 bases and J by 8 bases, leaving 7 bases between them. The CDR3 coding sequence is TGTGCCAGCAGGGGGGGGGAAAAACTGTTTTTT. It translates to CASRGGEKLFF.

V gene TRBV6-1 combines with J gene TRBJ1-3; TRBD1 aligns across 7 bases. Germline V gene lookup returns CDR1 MNHNS and CDR2 SASEGT. With 5 bases clipped from V and 4 bases from J, the junction kept 8 bases outside the gene matches. This CDR3 is built from 15 residues. This CDR3 is CASSRQGEVGNTIYF. The CDR3 region has the DNA TGTGCCAGCAGTAGACAGGGAGAGGTCGGAAACACCATATATTTT.

This chain uses TRBV6-1 with TRBJ2-7; 10 bases agree with TRBD1. The V gene end was trimmed by 3 bases and the J gene end by 6 bases; junction bases not matched to a gene: 2. The CDR3 contains 13 residues. CDR1 is MNHNS, CDR2 SASEGT, per germline. CDR3 DNA: TGTGCCAGCAGTGATGACAGGGGGCTCGAGCAGTACTTC. Its protein is CASSDDRGLEQYF.

In nucleotides, the CDR3 is TGTGCCAGCTCAGGGCTCGCTACTTACAATGAGCAGTTCTTC. Translated, it gives CASSGLATYNEQFF. This chain uses TRBV18 with TRBJ2-1; D uncertain. Per the germline V gene, CDR1 is KGHSH and CDR2 is LQKENI. This CDR3 comprises 14 residues. V dropped 5 bases and J dropped 4 bases, with 12 bases sitting between them.

The chain uses TRBV7-9 and TRBJ2-7, with D hard to call. The germline V gene has CDR1 SEHNR and CDR2 FQNEAQ (reference sequence). The V end was cut by 5 bases, the J end by 1 base, with 12 bases between. The CDR3 spans 14 residues. This CDR3 is CASSPPLESYEQYF. The CDR3 nucleotides are TGTGCCAGCAGCCCCCCCCTAGAATCCTACGAGCAGTACTTC.

This clone was detected only once. The chain joins TRBV6-5 to TRBJ2-7; TRBD1 matches 8 bases. Germline values: CDR1 MNHEY, CDR2 SVGAGI. The J segment lost 0 bases and the V segment lost 6 bases, leaving 7 bases of the junction unmatched. The CDR3 has 15 amino acids. CDR3 loop: CASRRQGLSSYEQYF. In DNA form, the CDR3 reads TGTGCCAGCAGGCGACAGGGGCTCTCCTCCTACGAGCAGTACTTC.

This clone was counted only a few times. V and J are TRBV5-1 and TRBJ2-7; 8 bases align to TRBD2. Germline V gives CDR1 SGHRS, CDR2 YFSETQ. The CDR3 loop spans 13 amino acids. V was clipped by 5 bases and J by 3 bases; unmatched bases: 4. This CDR3 is CASSRGGNYEQYF. As DNA, the CDR3 is TGCGCCAGCAGTCGGGGGGGGAACTACGAGCAGTACTTC. Based on the CDR3 plus reference TRBV5-1 and TRBJ2-7, the full variable domain is KAGVTQTPRYLIKTRGQQVTLSCSPISGHRSVSWYQQTPGQGLQFLFEYFSETQRNKGNFPGRFSGRQFSNSRSEMNVSTLELGDSALYLCASSRGGNYEQYFGPGTRLTVT.

V usage is TRBV4-2 and J usage is TRBJ1-5; 7 bases align to TRBD1. CDR3 length equals 17 residues. V dropped 0 bases and J dropped 6; count of bases not matched to a gene: 11. Germline assignment: CDR1 LGHNA and CDR2 YNFKEQ. The CDR3 protein is CASSQDYSGGSGQPQHF. CDR3 bases: TGTGCCAGCAGCCAAGATTACTCAGGGGGGTCGGGTCAGCCCCAGCATTTT.

The chain has TRBV6-1 and TRBJ1-1; D not certain. CDR3 size: 16 residues. Germline V lookup: CDR1 MNHNS, CDR2 SASEGT. Trimming took 1 base from V and 0 from J, leaving 12 bases between them. CDR3 nucleotides: TGTGCCAGCAGTGAAGAAGGCAGACGATTGAACACTGAAGCTTTCTTT. This codes for CASSEEGRRLNTEAFF.

The chain carries TRBV9 and TRBJ2-1; TRBD2 matches 9 bases. Germline loops: CDR1 SGDLS, CDR2 YYNGEE. The J segment lost 3 bases and the V segment lost 0 bases, leaving 7 bases of the junction unmatched. The CDR3 covers 17 residues. The CDR3 reads CASSVGERGVLYNEQFF. The CDR3 DNA is TGTGCCAGCAGCGTAGGGGAGCGGGGGGTTCTCTACAATGAGCAGTTCTTC.